This T cell receptor beta chain is drawn from a study of T cell responses to AZD1222 COVID-19 vaccine. V was clipped by 6 bases and J by 3 bases, with 11 bases between them. Germline-derived CDR1 and CDR2 are KGHDR and SFDVKD. This CDR3 contains 14 residues. The table came from immunoSEQ multiplex PCR; TCRdb's copy has only in-frame clones and leaves some out. The data show about 100,000 clones, approximately 90% seen once. The source is an adult in good health. This chain uses TRBV24-1 with TRBJ1-5, with D tentatively TRBD1 (5 bases). Specimen: peripheral blood, collected on day 0 of AZD1222 vaccination. The CDR3 here is CATSLRGNNQPQHF. The DNA for the CDR3 is TGTGCCACCAGTTTAAGGGGAAACAATCAGCCCCAGCATTTT.